This TCR beta chain derives from a study of OX40 agonist ivuxolimab in advanced cancers. Notes on the research overall: Ivuxolimab, which targeted the costimulatory receptor OX40 (CD134), was an agonistic, fully human IgG2 monoclonal antibody. The dose-escalation cohort was 82.7% male with a mean age of about 60 years, ranging from roughly 20 to 80. Intravenous ivuxolimab was administered to patients every 2 weeks at six dose levels: 0.01, 0.1, 0.3, 1.5, 3 and 10 mg/kg. The purpose of peripheral TCRbeta sequencing was to test whether ivuxolimab changed TCR sequence diversity and led to clonal T-cell expansion. Among the roughly 52 dose-escalation patients, some 20 had hepatocellular carcinoma, approximately 15 melanoma, 9 renal cell carcinoma and 9 head and neck cancer. Prior anti-PD-1, anti-PD-L1 or anti-CTLA-4 therapy was permitted, and checkpoint inhibitors had been received by around 40% of dose-escalation patients. The monotherapy dose-escalation portion (N of about 47 patients) of the phase I ivuxolimab trial is reported in the paper. Partial responses were achieved by three dose-escalation patients, of whom one had hepatocellular carcinoma and two had cutaneous melanoma. Study-level results and caveats: Partial responders in the 0.1-3.0 mg/kg groups had among the lowest normalized peripheral clonal expansion, especially among CD8+ T cells. Low levels of normalized T-cell clonal expansion were also seen in some patients who did not respond. Antigen specificity was not determined for the clonally expanded peripheral T cells. At doses of 0.1 to 3.0 mg/kg, clonal expansion of both CD4+ and CD8+ T cells in blood was seen between baseline and week 6. After ivuxolimab, more expanded clones were found on average in CD8+ T cells than in CD4+ T cells.

About this clone: The clone's antigen remains unknown. Base qualities were left out, and no much larger clone turns up one base away.

Genomic DNA was extracted from sorted cells for sequencing of the TCRbeta CDR3 region. TCRbeta CDR3 regions were sequenced using the immunoSEQ Assay. The immuneACCESS repertoire file appears here via TCRdb, limited to in-frame rearrangements. These files lack a portion of the clones; in checked studies, under half of the deficit traces to unresolved V genes, and the cause of the others is not known. This sample has 70,000 to 75,000 clones in its table, and 86% of those were observed once. The ten largest clones represent around 1% of the sample. Patients with autoimmune disease history or receiving systemic immunosuppression were excluded from the trial. Peripheral blood for TCR sequencing was drawn from every dose cohort at baseline, at cycle 4 day 1 and at cycle 7 day 1. Samples came from an open-label, multicenter, first-in-human phase I dose-escalation trial of ivuxolimab. Adults with locally advanced or metastatic head and neck squamous cell, hepatocellular, melanoma or renal cell carcinoma were enrolled in the trial. CD4+ and CD8+ T cells were sorted separately from peripheral blood before TCR sequencing.

The germline V gene gives CDR1 as SGHTA and CDR2 as FQGNSA. Compared with germline, V lacks 0 bases and J lacks 6 bases; bases without a gene match: 5. Measured from the cysteine to the phenylalanine, the CDR3 is 14 residues long. The entry retains the CDR3 DNA only, 42 bases that are in frame from base 1. Recombination linked TRBV7-2 to TRBJ2-7, and 7 junction bases match TRBD2. The sequence derives from an adult with an advanced solid tumor such as melanoma, head and neck, liver or kidney cancer. The sequenced sample was CD4+ or CD8+ T cells sorted from blood, obtained in a trial of the OX40 agonist ivuxolimab. The CDR3 protein sequence reads: CASSLAGGPIEQYF. The nucleotides read TGTGCCAGCAGCTTAGCGGGAGGGCCCATCGAGCAGTACTTC.